The sample holds many counts of the clone carrying this T cell receptor (beta chain). Its antigen is currently unknown. Germline V CDR1 and CDR2: SGHDT, YYEEEE. Trimming left V 0 bases short and J 2 bases short, with 9 bases between. This CDR3 is built from 14 residues. TCRdb independently ran MiXCR on the RT-PCR reads; one entry per CDR3 protein. The sample yields about 650,000 distinct CDR3 sequences, more than 15% seen once. The data belong to a study of response to subunit inactivated influenza vaccine. Study observations and caveats: New T cells are recruited in small numbers by each seasonal influenza vaccination, according to the authors' suggestion.

This sample comprised PBMCs from blood, obtained 11 to 12 days after vaccination. The sequence came from a man aged 50 to 59 who received an inactivated influenza vaccine. The rearrangement uses TRBV5-6 and TRBJ2-7; D call uncertain. The CDR3 coding sequence is TGTGCCAGCAGCTTGGAGGGCGACACCTACGAGCAGTACTTC. Protein sequence: CASSLEGDTYEQYF.